This is a list of T cell receptor beta chains from one sample in a study of blood T cell repertoires in COVID-19. Sequenced by immunoSEQ multiplex PCR; TCRdb stores in-frame clones only, minus some. The table lists 100,000 to 150,000 clones, roughly 86% of them singletons. Specimen: peripheral blood. The receptors were gathered from a woman in her 70s with COVID-19, enrolled during active disease. The CDR3 runs from the conserved cysteine through the conserved F or W. D genes are given only for firm matches. A row's size may be missing; if present it is once, few, many or a size class.

V,D,size,J,DNA,CDR3
TRBV9,-,few,TRBJ1-2,TGTGCCAGCAGCGTAGGTCCTCTTCCGCAGGACTATGGCTACACCTTC,CASSVGPLPQDYGYTF
TRBV6-6,TRBD2,-,TRBJ2-3,TGTGCCAGCAGTCCCCCACTAGCGGGGGGGGCTTACACAGATACGCAGTATTTT,CASSPPLAGGAYTDTQYF
TRBV7-2,TRBD1,-,TRBJ2-7,TGTGCCAGCAGCTTCGGACAGGTTACCTACGAGCAGTACTTC,CASSFGQVTYEQYF
TRBV19,-,-,TRBJ2-7,TGTGCCAGTGCGCAGGGGGGATACGAGCAGTACTTC,CASAQGGYEQYF
TRBV7-9,-,-,TRBJ1-5,TGTGCCAGCAGCTTAGTTTCGGGGTATAGCAATCAGCCCCAGCATTTT,CASSLVSGYSNQPQHF
TRBV5-6,TRBD1,-,TRBJ1-2,TGTGCCAGCAGCTTGGCGGGGGACAGGGTTTTATCTCACTATGGCTACACCTTC,CASSLAGDRVLSHYGYTF
TRBV7-9,-,-,TRBJ1-2,TGTGCCAGCAGCTTCTCACAGAATGGCTACACCTTC,CASSFSQNGYTF
TRBV29-1,-,-,TRBJ2-7,TGCAGCGCCGGCAGCGAGCTCTACGAGCAGTACTTC,CSAGSELYEQYF
TRBV30,TRBD2,-,TRBJ2-3,TGTGCCTGGAGTGTGGGCGGGGGGGCAGATACGCAGTATTTT,CAWSVGGGADTQYF
TRBV10-3,TRBD1,-,TRBJ2-2,TGTGCCATCAGTTTAGAGACAGGGACGAACACCGGGGAGCTGTTTTTT,CAISLETGTNTGELFF